This T cell receptor (beta chain) was sequenced in a study of blood T cell repertoires in COVID-19. TCRdb's copy holds only in-frame clones and misses some; the assay was immunoSEQ multiplex PCR. The sample contains 300,000 or so clones, 70% to 90% of which appear only once. V shed 4 bases and J 6 bases; nucleotides not matched to a gene: 3. CDR3 length: 13 residues. CDR1 is LGHDT and CDR2 is YNNKEL in the germline V gene (reference sequence). This rearrangement joins TRBV3-1 (or the pseudogene TRBV3-2) to TRBJ1-5; 7 nucleotides match TRBD1. This TCR was sampled from a woman aged 25 to 39 who had recovered from COVID-19. Material for sequencing was PBMCs or T cells enriched from blood (not recorded which). Here the CDR3 reads CASSRQGGQPQHF. The DNA of the CDR3 is TGTGCCAGCAGCCGACAGGGCGGTCAGCCCCAGCATTTT.